The count of the clone carrying this T cell receptor beta chain is one. The data belong to a study of OX40 agonist ivuxolimab in advanced cancers. Study-level information: Given to patients was ivuxolimab, an agonistic anti-OX40 (CD134) antibody.

Generated by immunoSEQ multiplex PCR, the TCRdb table keeps only in-frame clones and is missing some. The sample holds 65,000 to 95,000 clones, approximately 86% seen once. The specimen was CD4+ or CD8+ T cells sorted from blood, collected in a trial of the OX40 agonist ivuxolimab. The source of this sequence is an adult with an advanced solid tumor such as melanoma, head and neck, liver or kidney cancer.

The CDR3 coding sequence is TGTGCCAGTAGACAAGGGGCCGGGGAGCTGTTTTTT. The encoded protein is CASRQGAGELFF. V gene TRBV27 combines with J gene TRBJ2-2; TRBD1 is a possible D gene (5 bases). V lost 9 bases and J lost 6, with 11 bases in between. This CDR3 spans 12 amino acids. In germline, CDR1 is MNHEY, CDR2 SMNVEV (reference sequence).